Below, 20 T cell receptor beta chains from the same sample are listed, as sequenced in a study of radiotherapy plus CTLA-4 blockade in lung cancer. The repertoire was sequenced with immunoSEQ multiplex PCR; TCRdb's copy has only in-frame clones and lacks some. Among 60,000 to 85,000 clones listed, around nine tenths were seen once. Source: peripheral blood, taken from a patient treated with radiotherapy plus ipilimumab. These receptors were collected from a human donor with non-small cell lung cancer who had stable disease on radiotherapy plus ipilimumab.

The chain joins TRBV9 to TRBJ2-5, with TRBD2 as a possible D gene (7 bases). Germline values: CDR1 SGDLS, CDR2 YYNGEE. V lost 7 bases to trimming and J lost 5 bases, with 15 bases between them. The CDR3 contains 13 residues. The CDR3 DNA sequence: TGTGCCAGCGGAGGGGGGGCAGGCGAGACCCAGTACTTC. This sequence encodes CASGGGAGETQYF.

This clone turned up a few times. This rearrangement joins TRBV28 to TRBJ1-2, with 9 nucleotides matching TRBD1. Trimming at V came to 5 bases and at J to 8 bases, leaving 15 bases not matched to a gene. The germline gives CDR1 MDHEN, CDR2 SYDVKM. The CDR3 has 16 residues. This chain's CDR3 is CASSPAGRDRARGYTF. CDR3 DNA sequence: TGTGCCAGCAGTCCGGCCGGTAGGGACAGGGCGAGAGGCTACACCTTC.

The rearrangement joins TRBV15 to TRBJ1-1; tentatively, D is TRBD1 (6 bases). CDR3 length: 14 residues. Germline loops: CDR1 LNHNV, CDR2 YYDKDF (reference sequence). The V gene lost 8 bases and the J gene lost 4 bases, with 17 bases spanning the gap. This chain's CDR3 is CATSNLAGVTEAFF. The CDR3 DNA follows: TGTGCCACCTCCAATCTTGCAGGGGTCACTGAAGCTTTCTTT. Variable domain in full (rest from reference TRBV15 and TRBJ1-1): DAMVIQNPRYQVTQFGKPVTLSCSQTLNHNVMYWYQQKSSQAPKLLFHYYDKDFNNEADTPDNFQSRRPNTSFCFLDIRSPGLGDTAMYLCATSNLAGVTEAFFGQGTRLTVV.

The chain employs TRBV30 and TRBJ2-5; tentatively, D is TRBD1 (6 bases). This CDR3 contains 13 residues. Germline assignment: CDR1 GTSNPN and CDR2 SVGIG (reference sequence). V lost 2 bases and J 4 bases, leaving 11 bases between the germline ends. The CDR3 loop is CAWSRGWRETQYF. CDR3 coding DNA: TGTGCCTGGAGTAGGGGGTGGAGAGAGACCCAGTACTTC.

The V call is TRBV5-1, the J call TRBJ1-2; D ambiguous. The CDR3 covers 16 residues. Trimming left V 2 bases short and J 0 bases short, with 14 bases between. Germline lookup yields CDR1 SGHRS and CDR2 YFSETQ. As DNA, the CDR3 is TGCGCCAGCAGCTTAAAGTTCCAGCGAGCTAACTATGGCTACACCTTC. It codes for CASSLKFQRANYGYTF.

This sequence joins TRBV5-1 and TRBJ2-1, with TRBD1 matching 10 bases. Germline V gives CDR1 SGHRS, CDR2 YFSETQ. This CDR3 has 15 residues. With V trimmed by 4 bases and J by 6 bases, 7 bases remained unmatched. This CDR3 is CASSNRDRGVNEQFF. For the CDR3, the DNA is TGCGCCAGCAGCAACCGGGACAGGGGTGTCAATGAGCAGTTCTTC.

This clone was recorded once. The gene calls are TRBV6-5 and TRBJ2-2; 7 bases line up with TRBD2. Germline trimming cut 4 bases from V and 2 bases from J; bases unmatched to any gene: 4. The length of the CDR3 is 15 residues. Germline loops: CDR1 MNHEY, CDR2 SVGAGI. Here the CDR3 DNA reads TGTGCCAGCAGTTCGGGACTACATAACACCGGGGAGCTGTTTTTT. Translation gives CASSSGLHNTGELFF.

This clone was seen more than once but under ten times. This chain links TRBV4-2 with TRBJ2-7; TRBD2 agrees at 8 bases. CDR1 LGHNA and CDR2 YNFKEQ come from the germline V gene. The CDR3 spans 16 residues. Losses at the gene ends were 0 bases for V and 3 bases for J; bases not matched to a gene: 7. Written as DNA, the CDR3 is TGTGCCAGCAGCCAAGATGGGAGTCTAGCGGGCTACGAGCAGTACTTC. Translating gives CASSQDGSLAGYEQYF.

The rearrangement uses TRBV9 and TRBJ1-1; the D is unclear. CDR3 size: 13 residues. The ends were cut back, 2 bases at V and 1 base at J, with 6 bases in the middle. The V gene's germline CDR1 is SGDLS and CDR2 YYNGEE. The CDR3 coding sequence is TGTGCCAGCAGCGTTACGCCGAACACTGAAGCTTTCTTT. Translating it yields CASSVTPNTEAFF.

The CDR3 here is CASSLSGTSGTDTQYF. The CDR3 DNA is TGTGCCAGCAGCTTAAGCGGGACTAGCGGCACAGATACGCAGTATTTT. The J gene is TRBJ2-3, the V gene TRBV7-3; 10 positions match TRBD2. CDR1 and CDR2 from the germline V gene are SGHTA and FQGTGA. The CDR3 length is 16 residues. Trimming at V came to 1 base and at J to 1 base, leaving 2 bases not matched to a gene.

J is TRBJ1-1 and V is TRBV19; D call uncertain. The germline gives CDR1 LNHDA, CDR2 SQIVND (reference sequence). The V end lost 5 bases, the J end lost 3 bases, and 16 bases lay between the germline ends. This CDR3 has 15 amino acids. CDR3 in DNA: TGTGCCAGTAGTGCACGGATGGTTAGGTACACTGAAGCTTTCTTT. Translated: CASSARMVRYTEAFF.

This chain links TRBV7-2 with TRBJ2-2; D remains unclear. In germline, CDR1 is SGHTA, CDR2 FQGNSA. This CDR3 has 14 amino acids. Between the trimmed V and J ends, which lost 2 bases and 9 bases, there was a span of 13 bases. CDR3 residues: CASSLPPFHRELFF. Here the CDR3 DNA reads TGTGCCAGCAGCTTACCCCCCTTCCACCGGGAGCTGTTTTTT. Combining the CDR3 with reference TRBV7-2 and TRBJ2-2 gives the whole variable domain GAGVSQSPSNKVTEKGKDVELRCDPISGHTALYWYRQSLGQGLEFLIYFQGNSAPDKSGLPSDRFSAERTGGSVSTLTIQRTQQEDSAVYLCASSLPPFHRELFFGEGSRLTVL.

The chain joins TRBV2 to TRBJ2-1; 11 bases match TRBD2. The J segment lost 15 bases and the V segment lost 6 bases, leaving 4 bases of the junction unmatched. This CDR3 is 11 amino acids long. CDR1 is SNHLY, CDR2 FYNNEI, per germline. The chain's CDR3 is CASRLGLAGFF. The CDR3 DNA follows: TGTGCCAGCAGACTCGGACTAGCGGGGTTCTTC.

This CDR3 is CASSLDASSGNTIYF. The CDR3 coding sequence is TGTGCCAGCAGTTTGGACGCATCGTCTGGAAACACCATATATTTT. The chain recombines TRBV28 with TRBJ1-3; no clear D gene. Germline values: CDR1 MDHEN, CDR2 SYDVKM. Trimming took 3 bases from V and 1 from J, leaving 10 bases between them. The CDR3 spans 15 residues. Based on the CDR3 plus reference TRBV28 and TRBJ1-3, the full variable domain is DVKVTQSSRYLVKRTGEKVFLECVQDMDHENMFWYRQDPGLGLRLIYFSYDVKMKEKGDIPEGYSVSREKKERFSLILESASTNQTSMYLCASSLDASSGNTIYFGEGSWLTVV.

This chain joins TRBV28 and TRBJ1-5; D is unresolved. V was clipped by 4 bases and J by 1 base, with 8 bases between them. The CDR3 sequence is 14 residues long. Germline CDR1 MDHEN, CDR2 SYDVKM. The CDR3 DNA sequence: TGTGCCAGCAGTTCCGGACCCAGCAATCAGCCCCAGCATTTT. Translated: CASSSGPSNQPQHF.

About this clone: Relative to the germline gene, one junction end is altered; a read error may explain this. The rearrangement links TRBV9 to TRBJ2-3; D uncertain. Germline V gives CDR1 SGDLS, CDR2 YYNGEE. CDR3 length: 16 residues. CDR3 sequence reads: CASGVTSRTSGDTQYF. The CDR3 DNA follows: TGTGCCAGCGGCGTAACCTCACGAACATCGGGAGATACGCAGTATTTT.

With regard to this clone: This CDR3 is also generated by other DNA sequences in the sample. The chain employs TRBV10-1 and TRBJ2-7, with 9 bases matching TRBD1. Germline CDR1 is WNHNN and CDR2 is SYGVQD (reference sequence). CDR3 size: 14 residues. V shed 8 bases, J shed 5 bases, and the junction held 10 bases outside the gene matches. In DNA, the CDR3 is TGCGCCAGCGACTCACGGGACAGGGACCACGAGCAGTACTTC. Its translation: CASDSRDRDHEQYF.

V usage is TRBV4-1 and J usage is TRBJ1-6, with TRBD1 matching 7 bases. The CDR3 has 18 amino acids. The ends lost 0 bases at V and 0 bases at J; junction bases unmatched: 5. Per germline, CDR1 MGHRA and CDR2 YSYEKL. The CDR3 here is CASSQDGPGGSYNSPLHF. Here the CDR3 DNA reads TGCGCCAGCAGCCAAGATGGCCCAGGGGGCTCCTATAATTCACCCCTCCACTTT.

The CDR3 sequence is CASRLGRNNEQFF. The CDR3 bases are TGTGCCAGCCGACTGGGACGTAACAATGAGCAGTTCTTC. The rearrangement uses TRBV6-5 and TRBJ2-1; D might be TRBD1 or TRBD2, each matching 5 bases. The CDR3 length is 13 residues. With 8 bases removed from V and 5 bases from J, the gap between germline ends came to 13 bases. Per the germline V gene, CDR1 is MNHEY and CDR2 is SVGAGI.

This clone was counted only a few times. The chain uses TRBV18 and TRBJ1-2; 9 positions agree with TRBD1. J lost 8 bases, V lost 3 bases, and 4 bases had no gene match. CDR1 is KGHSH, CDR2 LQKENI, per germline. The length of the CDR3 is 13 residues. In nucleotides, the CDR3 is TGTGCCAGCTCACCTTGGACAGGGGCAGGCTACACCTTC. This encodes CASSPWTGAGYTF.